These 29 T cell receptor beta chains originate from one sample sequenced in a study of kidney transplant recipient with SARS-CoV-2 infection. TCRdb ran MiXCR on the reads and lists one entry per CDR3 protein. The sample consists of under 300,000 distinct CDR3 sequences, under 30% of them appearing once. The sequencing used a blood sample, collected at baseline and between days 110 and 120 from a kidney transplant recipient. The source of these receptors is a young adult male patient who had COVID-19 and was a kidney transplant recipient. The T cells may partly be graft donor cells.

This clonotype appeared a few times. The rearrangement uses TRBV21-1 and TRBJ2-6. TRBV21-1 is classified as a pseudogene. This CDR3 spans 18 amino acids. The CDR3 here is CASRSEVATTKSGQRPTF. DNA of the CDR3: TGTGCCAGCAGGTCAGAGGTAGCTACAACAAAGTCGGGCCAACGTCCTACTTTC.

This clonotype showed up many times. As DNA, the CDR3 is TGCAGCGTTGTCTTTATCGGGAACACTGAAGCTTTCTTT. It codes for CSVVFIGNTEAFF. V is TRBV29-1 and J is TRBJ1-1; no clear D gene. CDR1 and CDR2 from the germline V gene are SQVTM and ANQGSEA. The V gene lost 4 bases and the J gene lost 1 base, with 10 bases spanning the gap. The CDR3 consists of 13 residues.

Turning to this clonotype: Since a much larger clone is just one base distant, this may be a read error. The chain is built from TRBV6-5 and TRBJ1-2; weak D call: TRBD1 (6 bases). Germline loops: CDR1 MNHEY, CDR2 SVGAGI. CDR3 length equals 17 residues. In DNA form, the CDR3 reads TGTGTCAGCAGTATGGACAGCTCTATGCGAAAGACCTATGGCTACACCTTC. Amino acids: CVSSMDSSMRKTYGYTF.

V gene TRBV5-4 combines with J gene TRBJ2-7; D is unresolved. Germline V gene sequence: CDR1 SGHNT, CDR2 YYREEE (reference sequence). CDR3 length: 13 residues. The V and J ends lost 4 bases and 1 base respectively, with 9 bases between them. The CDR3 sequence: CASSTSPSYEQYF. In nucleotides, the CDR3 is TGTGCCAGCAGCACCAGCCCATCCTACGAGCAGTACTTC.

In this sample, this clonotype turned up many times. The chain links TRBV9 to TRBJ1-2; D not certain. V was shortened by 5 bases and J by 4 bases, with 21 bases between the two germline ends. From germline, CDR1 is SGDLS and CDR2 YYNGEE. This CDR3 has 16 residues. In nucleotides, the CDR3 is TGTGCCAGCAGAAGAACGTACTCAAGAAAGACCTATGGCTACACCTTC. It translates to CASRRTYSRKTYGYTF.

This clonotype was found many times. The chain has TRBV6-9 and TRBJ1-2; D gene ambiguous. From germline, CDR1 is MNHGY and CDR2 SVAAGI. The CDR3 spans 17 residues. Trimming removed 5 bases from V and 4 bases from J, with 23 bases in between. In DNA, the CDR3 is TGTGCCAGCAGTATGCTAGGGCCTTACGGAAAGACCTATGGCTACACCTTC. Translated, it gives CASSMLGPYGKTYGYTF.

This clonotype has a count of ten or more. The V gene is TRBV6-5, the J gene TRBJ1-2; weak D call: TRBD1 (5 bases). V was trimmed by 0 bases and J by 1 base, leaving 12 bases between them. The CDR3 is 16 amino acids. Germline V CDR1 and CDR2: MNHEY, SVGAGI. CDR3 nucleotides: TGTGCCAGCAGTTACTCTACCGGGGGAGGTAACTATGGCTACACCTTC. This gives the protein CASSYSTGGGNYGYTF.

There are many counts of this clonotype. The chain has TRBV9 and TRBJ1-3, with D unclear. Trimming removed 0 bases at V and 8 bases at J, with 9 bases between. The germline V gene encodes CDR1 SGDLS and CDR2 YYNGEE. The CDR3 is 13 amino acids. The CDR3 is CASSVEGGDTIYF. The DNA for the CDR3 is TGTGCCAGCAGCGTAGAGGGCGGGGACACCATATATTTT.

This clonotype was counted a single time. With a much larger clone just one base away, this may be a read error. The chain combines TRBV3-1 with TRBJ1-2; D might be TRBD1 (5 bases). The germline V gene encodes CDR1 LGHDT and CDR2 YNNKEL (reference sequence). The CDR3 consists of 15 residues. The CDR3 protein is CTSSRTSWGGGGYTF. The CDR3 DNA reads TGTACCAGCAGCCGGACTTCCTGGGGGGGTGGTGGCTACACCTTC.

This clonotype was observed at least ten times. CDR3 in DNA: TGTGCCAGCAGCATGTTGAGGGACAGGGGTGGAAACACCATATATTTT. Translating it yields CASSMLRDRGGNTIYF. The chain joins TRBV7-2 to TRBJ1-3, with 10 positions matching TRBD1. V shed 5 bases, J shed 3 bases, and the junction held 7 bases outside the gene matches. Per the germline V gene, CDR1 is SGHTA and CDR2 is FQGNSA. The CDR3 has 16 amino acids.

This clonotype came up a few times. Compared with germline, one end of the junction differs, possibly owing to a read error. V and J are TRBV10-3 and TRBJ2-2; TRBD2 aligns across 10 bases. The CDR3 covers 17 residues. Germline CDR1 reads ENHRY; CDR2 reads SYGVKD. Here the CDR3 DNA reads TGTGCCGTCAGTGAAATTCCAGCGGGAGGGATAACCGGGGAGCTGTTTTTT. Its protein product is CAVSEIPAGGITGELFF.

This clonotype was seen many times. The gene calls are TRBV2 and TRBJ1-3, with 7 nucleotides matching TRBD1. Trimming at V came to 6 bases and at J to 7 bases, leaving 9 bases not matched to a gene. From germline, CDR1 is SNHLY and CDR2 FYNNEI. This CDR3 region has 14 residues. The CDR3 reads CASRGDSWSNTIYF. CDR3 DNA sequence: TGTGCCAGCAGAGGGGACAGCTGGAGCAACACCATATATTTT.

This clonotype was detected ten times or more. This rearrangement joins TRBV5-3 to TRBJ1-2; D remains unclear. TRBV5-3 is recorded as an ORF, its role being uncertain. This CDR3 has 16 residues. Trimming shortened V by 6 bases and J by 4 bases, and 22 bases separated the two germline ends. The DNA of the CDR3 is TGTGCCAGAACACTTGTAGTGGTGAGAAAGACCTATGGCTACACCTTC. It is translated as CARTLVVVRKTYGYTF.

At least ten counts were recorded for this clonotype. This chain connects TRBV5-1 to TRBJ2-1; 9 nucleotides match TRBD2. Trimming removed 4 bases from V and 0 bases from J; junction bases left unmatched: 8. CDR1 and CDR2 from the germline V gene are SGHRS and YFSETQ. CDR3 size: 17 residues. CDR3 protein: CASSHIAGGSSYNEQFF. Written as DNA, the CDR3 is TGCGCCAGCAGCCATATCGCGGGGGGGAGCTCCTACAATGAGCAGTTCTTC.

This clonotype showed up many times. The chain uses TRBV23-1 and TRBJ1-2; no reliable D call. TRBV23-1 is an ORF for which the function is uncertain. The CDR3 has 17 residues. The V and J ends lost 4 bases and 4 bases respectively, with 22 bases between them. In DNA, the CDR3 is TGCGCCAGCAGTCTATCTCCGCTACGCAGAAAGACCTATGGCTACACCTTC. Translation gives CASSLSPLRRKTYGYTF.

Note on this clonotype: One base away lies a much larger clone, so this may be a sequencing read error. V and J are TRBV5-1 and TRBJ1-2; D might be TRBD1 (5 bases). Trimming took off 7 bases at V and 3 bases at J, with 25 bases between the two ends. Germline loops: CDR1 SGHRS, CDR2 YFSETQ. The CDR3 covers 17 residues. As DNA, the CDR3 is TGCGCCAGCTTCGGCACAATCGTCGGGGGACCGGACTATGGCTACACCTTC. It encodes CASFGTIVGGPDYGYTF. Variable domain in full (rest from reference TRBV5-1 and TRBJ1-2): KAGVTQTPRYLIKTRGQQVTLSCSPISGHRSVSWYQQTPGQGLQFLFEYFSETQRNKGNFPGRFSGRQFSNSRSEMNVSTLELGDSALYLCASFGTIVGGPDYGYTFGSGTRLTVV.

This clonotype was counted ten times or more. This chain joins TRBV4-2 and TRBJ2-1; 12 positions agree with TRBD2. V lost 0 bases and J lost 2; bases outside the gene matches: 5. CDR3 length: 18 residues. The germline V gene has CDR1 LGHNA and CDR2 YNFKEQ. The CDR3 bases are TGTGCCAGCAGCCAAGAAGGTACTAGCGGGGGGACCTACAATGAGCAGTTCTTC. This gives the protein CASSQEGTSGGTYNEQFF.

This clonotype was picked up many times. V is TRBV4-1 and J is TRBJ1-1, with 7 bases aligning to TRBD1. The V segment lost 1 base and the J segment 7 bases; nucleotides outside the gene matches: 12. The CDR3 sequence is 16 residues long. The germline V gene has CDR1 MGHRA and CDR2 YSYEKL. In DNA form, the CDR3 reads TGCGCCAGCAGCCAAGGCGCTCTCGGGACAGCATTTGAAGCTTTCTTT. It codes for CASSQGALGTAFEAFF.

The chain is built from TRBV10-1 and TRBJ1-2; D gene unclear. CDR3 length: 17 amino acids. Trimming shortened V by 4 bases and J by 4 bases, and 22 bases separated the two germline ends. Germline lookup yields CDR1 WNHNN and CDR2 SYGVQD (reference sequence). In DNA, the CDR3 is TGCGCCAGCAGTGTATGGTCAAGATCGCGAAAGACCTATGGCTACACCTTC. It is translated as CASSVWSRSRKTYGYTF.

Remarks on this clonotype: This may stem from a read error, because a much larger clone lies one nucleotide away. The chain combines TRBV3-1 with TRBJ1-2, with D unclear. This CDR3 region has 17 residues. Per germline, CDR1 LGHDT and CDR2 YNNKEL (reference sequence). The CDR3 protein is CAGSMGVTLRKTYGYTF. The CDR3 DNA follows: TGTGCCGGCAGCATGGGTGTCACCCTTCGAAAGACCTATGGCTACACCTTC.

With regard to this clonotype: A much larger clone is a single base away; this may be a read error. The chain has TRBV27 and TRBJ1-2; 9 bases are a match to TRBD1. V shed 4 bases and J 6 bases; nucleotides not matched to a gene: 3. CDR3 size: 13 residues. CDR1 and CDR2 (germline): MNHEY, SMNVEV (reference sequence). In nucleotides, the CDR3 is TGTGCCAGCAGTTGGAGACAGGGGGATGGCTACACCTTC. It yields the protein CASSWRQGDGYTF.

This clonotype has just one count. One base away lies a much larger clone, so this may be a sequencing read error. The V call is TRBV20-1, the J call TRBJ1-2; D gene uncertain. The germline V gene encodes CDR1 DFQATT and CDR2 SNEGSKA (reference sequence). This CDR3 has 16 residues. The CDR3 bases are TGCAGTGCTACCCGAGTGCTGTTTCGAAAGACCTATGGCTACATCTTC. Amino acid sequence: CSATRVLFRKTYGYIF.

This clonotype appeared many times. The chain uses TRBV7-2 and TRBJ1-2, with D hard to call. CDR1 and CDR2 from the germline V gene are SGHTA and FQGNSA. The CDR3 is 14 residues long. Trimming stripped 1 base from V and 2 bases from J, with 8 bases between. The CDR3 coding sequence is TGTGCCAGCAGCTTAGGTGCGGGGAACTATGGCTACACCTTC. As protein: CASSLGAGNYGYTF.

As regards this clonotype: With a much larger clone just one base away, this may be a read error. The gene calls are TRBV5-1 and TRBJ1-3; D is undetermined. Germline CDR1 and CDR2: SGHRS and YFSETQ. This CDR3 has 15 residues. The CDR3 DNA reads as TGCGTCAGCAGCTTGTCGGGGAGGGCCGAGAACACCATATATTTT. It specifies CVSSLSGRAENTIYF.

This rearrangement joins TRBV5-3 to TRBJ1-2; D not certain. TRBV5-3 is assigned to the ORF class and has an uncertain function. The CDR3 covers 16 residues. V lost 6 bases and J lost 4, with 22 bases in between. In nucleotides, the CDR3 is TGTGCCAGAATAAATCAAGTGGTGAGAAAGACCTATGGCTACACCTTC. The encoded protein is CARINQVVRKTYGYTF.

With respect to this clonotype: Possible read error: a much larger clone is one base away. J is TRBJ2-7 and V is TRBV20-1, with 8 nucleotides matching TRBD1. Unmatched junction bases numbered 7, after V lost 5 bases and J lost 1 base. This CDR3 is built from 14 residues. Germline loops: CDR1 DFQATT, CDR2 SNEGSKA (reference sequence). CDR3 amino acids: CSAGAGQGSYEQYF. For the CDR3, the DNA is TGCAGTGCTGGAGCTGGACAGGGTTCCTACGAGCAGTACTTC.

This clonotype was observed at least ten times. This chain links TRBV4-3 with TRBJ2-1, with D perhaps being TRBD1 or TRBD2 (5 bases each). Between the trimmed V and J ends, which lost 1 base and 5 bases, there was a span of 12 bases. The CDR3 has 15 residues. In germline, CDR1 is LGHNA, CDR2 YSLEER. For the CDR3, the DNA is TGCGCCAGCAGCCAAGCTGGGGACCTCCACAATGAGCAGTTCTTC. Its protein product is CASSQAGDLHNEQFF.

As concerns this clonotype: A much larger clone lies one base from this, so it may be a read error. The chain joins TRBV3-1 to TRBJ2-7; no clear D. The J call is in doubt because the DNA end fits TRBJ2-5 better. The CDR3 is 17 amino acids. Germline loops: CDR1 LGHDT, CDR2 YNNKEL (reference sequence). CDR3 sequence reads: CAGSAVTPISFSETQYF. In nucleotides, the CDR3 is TGTGCCGGCAGCGCGGTAACTCCCATTTCTTTCTCTGAGACCCAGTACTTC.

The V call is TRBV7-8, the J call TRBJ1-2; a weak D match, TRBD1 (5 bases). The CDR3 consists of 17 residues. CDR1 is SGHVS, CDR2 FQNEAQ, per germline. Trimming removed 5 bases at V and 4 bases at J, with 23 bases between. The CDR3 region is CASSVGVFTRKTYGYTF. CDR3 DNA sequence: TGTGCCAGCAGCGTGGGGGTGTTTACCCGAAAGACCTATGGCTACACCTTC.